This T cell receptor beta chain was captured by sequencing in a study of blood T cell repertoires in COVID-19. The CDR3 contains 16 residues. Trimming removed 0 bases at V and 2 bases at J, with 14 bases between. Germline CDR1 is SGHNT and CDR2 is YYREEE (reference sequence). Repertoires were generated with immunoSEQ multiplex PCR, while TCRdb's copy carries only in-frame clones and drops some. The profile shows more than 250,000 clones, 70% to 90% of them singletons. V gene TRBV5-4 combines with J gene TRBJ2-5; D perhaps matches TRBD1 (6 bases). Sequencing was performed on PBMCs or T cells enriched from blood (not recorded which). The clonotype originates from a man aged 30 to 45 who had recovered from COVID-19. The CDR3 nucleotides read TGTGCCAGCAGCTTGGACAGGGCTTTTAATCAAGAGACCCAGTACTTC. Its protein is CASSLDRAFNQETQYF. The full variable domain, in which reference TRBV5-4 and TRBJ2-5 provide the parts outside the CDR3, is ETGVTQSPTHLIKTRGQQVTLRCSSQSGHNTVSWYQQALGQGPQFIFQYYREEENGRGNFPPRFSGLQFPNYSSELNVNALELDDSALYLCASSLDRAFNQETQYFGPGTRLLVL.